This T cell receptor (beta chain) was observed in a study of blood T cell repertoires in COVID-19. Study information: Researchers got acute and convalescent COVID-19 samples from the United States, Italy and Spain.

Per the authors' pipeline: It was from reference gene primer amplification that nucleated cell counts were estimated. Method: immunoSEQ multiplex PCR; TCRdb's copy keeps in-frame clones and lacks some. The V and J calls and the clone size are those of that table, but D and trimming were determined from the DNA. The sample shows about 50,000 clones, 75% to 95% of them seen only once. CDR3 length: 14 residues. Germline CDR1 and CDR2: SGHRS and YFSETQ. With 3 bases removed from V and 4 bases from J, the gap between germline ends came to 13 bases. Sequenced: peripheral blood. The gene calls are TRBV5-1 and TRBJ1-2; maybe TRBD1 (5 bases). The clonotype was recovered from a man aged 45-60 years with active COVID-19. The CDR3, as DNA: TGCGCCAGCAGCTGGCAGGGTAGCCTCTATGGCTACACCTTC. It codes for CASSWQGSLYGYTF.